This paragraph covers one T cell receptor beta chain sequence. Antigen unknown. The sample originates from a study of cytomegalovirus exposure and HLA in healthy donors. The J segment lost 6 bases and the V segment lost 3 bases, leaving 14 bases of the junction unmatched. CDR1 is MNHEY and CDR2 is SMNVEV in the germline V gene (reference sequence). The length of the CDR3 is 17 residues. Primers for the PCR totalled 60 Vbeta and 13 Jbeta. Clones were sequenced by immunoSEQ multiplex PCR, and TCRdb holds only the in-frame ones, with some missing. The table lists about 180,000 clones, about three quarters of them singletons. Findings and limits, study-wide: At a 0.05 false discovery rate, a later analysis found about 17,000 TCR beta sequences to be associated with HLA alleles.

The chain recombines TRBV27 with TRBJ2-7, with 10 bases fitting TRBD2. This TCR was sampled from a man aged 40-49 years in good health and CMV-seropositive. Sequenced: PBMCs. The CDR3 region is CASSFRKAGGPLIEQYF. In nucleotides, the CDR3 is TGTGCCAGCAGTTTCCGGAAAGCGGGAGGGCCTCTGATCGAGCAGTACTTC.